The rows below give T cell receptor beta chains drawn from one sample of a study of cytomegalovirus exposure and HLA in healthy donors. TCRdb's table, derived via immunoSEQ multiplex PCR, lists solely in-frame clones and lacks some. The sample lists fewer than 100,000 clones, just under 80% occurring once. The sequenced material came from PBMCs. Receptor source: a woman in her thirties or forties in good health and CMV-seropositive. Both conserved end residues are part of each CDR3. A D gene is named only where the DNA matches it firmly. Size tells how often a clone was seen (once, few, many) or the class of an expanded clone, and some rows leave it out.

d_call: -; j_call: TRBJ2-3; v_call: TRBV19; clone_size: few; cdr3_nt: TGTGCCAGTAGTGGGGGCTCAGATACGCAGTATTTT; cdr3_aa: CASSGGSDTQYF
d_call: TRBD1; j_call: TRBJ2-5; v_call: TRBV5-6; clone_size: -; cdr3_nt: TGTGCCAGCAGCTTGTTTCGGGACAGGGGTCTGAAGACCCAGTACTTC; cdr3_aa: CASSLFRDRGLKTQYF
d_call: -; j_call: TRBJ2-7; v_call: TRBV10-3; clone_size: -; cdr3_nt: TGTGCCATCAGACACGACAGCCACCAATACGAGCAGTACTTC; cdr3_aa: CAIRHDSHQYEQYF
d_call: -; j_call: TRBJ1-2; v_call: TRBV6-5; clone_size: few; cdr3_nt: TGTGCCAGCAGTTACTCGAGGGTAGCTAACTATGGCTACACCTTC; cdr3_aa: CASSYSRVANYGYTF
d_call: TRBD2; j_call: TRBJ2-7; v_call: TRBV10-2; clone_size: -; cdr3_nt: TGCGCCACCAAGCGGGGGAGCTCCTACGAGCAGTACTTC; cdr3_aa: CATKRGSSYEQYF
d_call: TRBD1; j_call: TRBJ1-5; v_call: TRBV16; clone_size: -; cdr3_nt: TGTGCCAGCAGCCACGGGACAGGGGTGAATCAGCCCCAGCATTTT; cdr3_aa: CASSHGTGVNQPQHF
d_call: -; j_call: TRBJ1-2; v_call: TRBV29-1; clone_size: -; cdr3_nt: TGCAGCGTGCCACCGACGAGATCAGGGTATGGCTACACCTTC; cdr3_aa: CSVPPTRSGYGYTF
d_call: TRBD2; j_call: TRBJ2-5; v_call: TRBV7-9; clone_size: few; cdr3_nt: TGTGCCAGCAGCTTAATTCTAGCGGAACAAGAGACCCAGTACTTC; cdr3_aa: CASSLILAEQETQYF
d_call: TRBD1; j_call: TRBJ1-2; v_call: TRBV4-1; clone_size: -; cdr3_nt: TGCGCCAGCAGCCCTCTACAGGGGAACTATGGCTACACCTTC; cdr3_aa: CASSPLQGNYGYTF
d_call: -; j_call: TRBJ2-3; v_call: TRBV5-1; clone_size: -; cdr3_nt: TGCGCCAGCAGCTTGGCCGGGAGCAGCACAGATACGCAGTATTTT; cdr3_aa: CASSLAGSSTDTQYF
d_call: -; j_call: TRBJ1-5; v_call: TRBV6-1; clone_size: -; cdr3_nt: TGTGCCAGCAGTGGACAGACACATAGCAATCAGCCCCAGCATTTT; cdr3_aa: CASSGQTHSNQPQHF
d_call: TRBD1; j_call: TRBJ1-2; v_call: TRBV7-9; clone_size: -; cdr3_nt: TGTGCCAGCAGCGTATCAGGGGGGTCCTATGGCTACACCTTC; cdr3_aa: CASSVSGGSYGYTF
d_call: -; j_call: TRBJ1-2; v_call: TRBV5-4; clone_size: few; cdr3_nt: TGTGCCAGCAGCGGTGACAATAACTATGGCTACACCTTC; cdr3_aa: CASSGDNNYGYTF
d_call: -; j_call: TRBJ2-4; v_call: TRBV10-3; clone_size: -; cdr3_nt: TGTGCCATCAGTGAGTCGAGTCCAGGGCTCGCGTACTTC; cdr3_aa: CAISESSPGLAYF
d_call: TRBD1; j_call: TRBJ2-3; v_call: TRBV11-2; clone_size: -; cdr3_nt: TGTGCCAGCAGCTTGGGAGGCAGGGGGCTTGGAGATACGCAGTATTTT; cdr3_aa: CASSLGGRGLGDTQYF
d_call: TRBD1; j_call: TRBJ1-1; v_call: TRBV29-1; clone_size: -; cdr3_nt: TGCAGCGCTGGACAGGCCTATGAAGCTTTCTTT; cdr3_aa: CSAGQAYEAFF
d_call: -; j_call: TRBJ2-6; v_call: TRBV7-9; clone_size: -; cdr3_nt: TGTGCCAGCAGCCAGACGGGACTCAGCTCTGGGGCCAACGTCCTGACTTTC; cdr3_aa: CASSQTGLSSGANVLTF
d_call: -; j_call: TRBJ1-2; v_call: TRBV6-6; clone_size: -; cdr3_nt: TGTGCCAGCAGGGACAAGCCTTTTAACTATGGCTACACCTTC; cdr3_aa: CASRDKPFNYGYTF
d_call: TRBD1; j_call: TRBJ1-1; v_call: TRBV6-1; clone_size: medium-sized; cdr3_nt: TGTGCCAGCAGTGAGGGACAGGGTCTTACTGAAGCTTTCTTT; cdr3_aa: CASSEGQGLTEAFF
d_call: -; j_call: TRBJ2-2; v_call: TRBV18; clone_size: -; cdr3_nt: TGTGCCAGCCGTAGCTCGGGAAGTTACAACACCGGGGAGCTGTTTTTT; cdr3_aa: CASRSSGSYNTGELFF
d_call: -; j_call: TRBJ1-3; v_call: TRBV7-9; clone_size: -; cdr3_nt: TGTGCCAGCAGCTTGAGTGAGAACACCATATATTTT; cdr3_aa: CASSLSENTIYF
d_call: -; j_call: TRBJ2-5; v_call: TRBV29-1; clone_size: once; cdr3_nt: TGCAGCGCTGGGGGGATGCAAGAGACCCAGTACTTC; cdr3_aa: CSAGGMQETQYF
d_call: -; j_call: TRBJ2-6; v_call: TRBV9; clone_size: -; cdr3_nt: TGTGCCAGCAGCGTTCGGGGGACTGGGGCCAACGTCCTGACTTTC; cdr3_aa: CASSVRGTGANVLTF
d_call: -; j_call: TRBJ1-3; v_call: TRBV30; clone_size: -; cdr3_nt: TGTGCCTGGAAGGGGCAGGGACTAGCTGGAAACACCATATATTTT; cdr3_aa: CAWKGQGLAGNTIYF
d_call: -; j_call: TRBJ2-3; v_call: TRBV7-2; clone_size: -; cdr3_nt: TGTGCCAGCAGCCTCCTGGTAGTTGCCACAGATACGCAGTATTTT; cdr3_aa: CASSLLVVATDTQYF
d_call: -; j_call: TRBJ2-2; v_call: TRBV27; clone_size: -; cdr3_nt: TGTGCCAGCAGTTTTCGGAGGAACACCGGGGAGCTGTTTTTT; cdr3_aa: CASSFRRNTGELFF
d_call: -; j_call: TRBJ1-1; v_call: TRBV27; clone_size: once; cdr3_nt: TGTGCCAGCAGCTGGGGGGATCCCTCCACTGAAGCTTTCTTT; cdr3_aa: CASSWGDPSTEAFF
d_call: -; j_call: TRBJ2-5; v_call: TRBV6-5; clone_size: -; cdr3_nt: TGTGCCAGCAGCCGACAGAGGTACCAAGAGACCCAGTACTTC; cdr3_aa: CASSRQRYQETQYF
d_call: -; j_call: TRBJ2-7; v_call: TRBV5-1; clone_size: -; cdr3_nt: TGCGCCAGCAGCTTGCTGGCAGCTAGCTCCTACGAGCAGTACTTC; cdr3_aa: CASSLLAASSYEQYF
d_call: TRBD2; j_call: TRBJ2-1; v_call: TRBV19; clone_size: -; cdr3_nt: TGTGCCAGTTTCGGACTAGCGGGAGAGCACGGTAATGAGCAGTTCTTC; cdr3_aa: CASFGLAGEHGNEQFF
d_call: TRBD2; j_call: TRBJ2-7; v_call: TRBV5-5; clone_size: few; cdr3_nt: TGTGCCAGCAGCTGGGGACTAGCGGTCGAGCAGTACTTC; cdr3_aa: CASSWGLAVEQYF
d_call: TRBD1; j_call: TRBJ1-2; v_call: TRBV5-1; clone_size: -; cdr3_nt: TGCGCCAGCAGCCCAAATACAGGGGGCGCGGATGGCTACACCTTC; cdr3_aa: CASSPNTGGADGYTF